These 11 T cell receptor beta chains were all obtained from the same sample, sequenced in a study of T-cell memory formation after mild COVID-19. TCRdb analysed the 5' RACE reads with MiXCR anew, one entry per CDR3 protein. This table has 350,000 to 500,000 distinct CDR3 sequences, 15% to 25% appearing once. Input material: PBMCs or a T cell subset sorted from them (not recorded which). The receptors stem from an adult woman who had mild COVID-19 (a few samples of this study predate the infection). Cell type and time point are not known.

This clonotype was counted between two and nine times. The chain combines TRBV9 with TRBJ2-7; D is tentatively TRBD1 or TRBD2 (7 bases each). Germline V CDR1 and CDR2: SGDLS, YYNGEE. The ends were cut back, 4 bases at V and 3 bases at J, with 20 bases in the middle. The CDR3 has 16 amino acids. In DNA form, the CDR3 reads TGTGCCAGCAGCCCCCGAGGGGGCGGGAGTCGCTACGAGCAGTACTTC. Protein product: CASSPRGGGSRYEQYF.

The chain links TRBV29-1 to TRBJ2-5, with TRBD2 matching over 14 bases. The V gene end was trimmed by 5 bases and the J gene end by 0 bases; junction bases not matched to a gene: 8. The CDR3 covers 17 residues. CDR1 and CDR2 from the germline V gene are SQVTM and ANQGSEA. The CDR3: CSVKGLAGVGDQETQYF. The DNA of the CDR3 is TGCAGCGTTAAGGGACTAGCGGGAGTAGGGGACCAAGAGACCCAGTACTTC.

The table lists this clonotype with a few counts. CDR3 DNA sequence: TGTGCCAGCAGCGTATCTAGCGGGAGCTACAATGAGCAGTTCTTC. Protein sequence: CASSVSSGSYNEQFF. The rearrangement joins TRBV9 to TRBJ2-1, with 10 bases that match TRBD2. The CDR3 covers 15 residues. The V gene's germline CDR1 is SGDLS and CDR2 YYNGEE. V gave up 1 base and J gave up 3 bases; unmatched junction bases: 1.

The J gene is TRBJ1-1, the V gene TRBV29-1; D is unresolved. CDR1 and CDR2 (germline): SQVTM, ANQGSEA. The germline V and J ends were trimmed by 5 bases and 1 base, with 11 bases remaining between them. CDR3 length: 13 amino acids. Here the CDR3 reads CSVPGRKNTEAFF. As DNA, the CDR3 is TGCAGCGTTCCCGGACGGAAGAACACTGAAGCTTTCTTT.

In its sample, this clonotype was seen a few times. This chain joins TRBV6-2 or TRBV6-3 and TRBJ2-7; TRBD2 might be the D (6 bases). Trimming pared 2 bases from V and 1 base from J, leaving 9 bases between. The CDR3 has 14 amino acids. Germline CDR1 and CDR2: MNHEY and SVGEGT. The CDR3 reads CASSYPGASYEQYF. The DNA for the CDR3 is TGTGCCAGCAGTTACCCGGGAGCTTCCTACGAGCAGTACTTC.

This clonotype was observed a handful of times. V is TRBV18 and J is TRBJ1-1; D gene ambiguous. This CDR3 contains 14 residues. Germline V lookup: CDR1 KGHSH, CDR2 LQKENI. The V and J ends lost 2 bases and 1 base respectively, with 8 bases between them. CDR3 in DNA: TGTGCCAGCTCACCATCTAACAGGAACACTGAAGCTTTCTTT. The encoded protein is CASSPSNRNTEAFF.

The rearrangement uses TRBV5-1 and TRBJ1-4; tentative D call: TRBD1 (6 bases). V lost 2 bases and J 5 bases, leaving 13 bases between the germline ends. Germline lookup yields CDR1 SGHRS and CDR2 YFSETQ. The CDR3 sequence is 15 residues long. In DNA, the CDR3 is TGCGCCAGCAGCTTAGGACAGAGGATAAATGAAAAACTGTTTTTT. Translating gives CASSLGQRINEKLFF.

The rearrangement links TRBV5-1 to TRBJ2-7, with 7 bases identical to TRBD1. V was pared by 0 bases and J by 0 bases, with 6 bases of the junction left unmatched. The length of the CDR3 is 16 residues. Germline CDR1 and CDR2: SGHRS and YFSETQ. The CDR3 DNA is TGCGCCAGCAGCTTGGGACAGGGCCTACTCTCCTACGAGCAGTACTTC. Protein: CASSLGQGLLSYEQYF.

This clonotype showed up just a few times. The chain links TRBV7-9 to TRBJ2-5; 8 bases are a match to TRBD1. Germline V gene data show CDR1 as SEHNR and CDR2 as FQNEAQ (reference sequence). This CDR3 contains 16 residues. With 2 bases clipped from V and 2 bases from J, the junction kept 7 bases outside the gene matches. CDR3 amino acids: CASSLIGQGKQETQYF. CDR3 in DNA: TGTGCCAGCAGCTTAATCGGACAGGGAAAGCAAGAGACCCAGTACTTC.

The rearrangement uses TRBV7-3 and TRBJ1-1; D gene uncertain. CDR3 length: 15 residues. Trimming shortened V by 5 bases and J by 0 bases, and 13 bases separated the two germline ends. Germline V gene sequence: CDR1 SGHTA, CDR2 FQGTGA. This CDR3 is CASSAELGVNTEAFF. In DNA form, the CDR3 reads TGTGCCAGCAGCGCCGAACTAGGTGTGAACACTGAAGCTTTCTTT.

J is TRBJ1-1 and V is TRBV6-5, with D maybe TRBD1 (5 bases). The V gene's germline CDR1 is MNHEY and CDR2 SVGAGI. Trimming left V 7 bases short and J 4 bases short, with 16 bases between. The CDR3 is 14 amino acids. CDR3 sequence (DNA): TGTGCCAGCATTATTAATGGAAGGGGCACTGAAGCTTTCTTT. Protein sequence: CASIINGRGTEAFF.